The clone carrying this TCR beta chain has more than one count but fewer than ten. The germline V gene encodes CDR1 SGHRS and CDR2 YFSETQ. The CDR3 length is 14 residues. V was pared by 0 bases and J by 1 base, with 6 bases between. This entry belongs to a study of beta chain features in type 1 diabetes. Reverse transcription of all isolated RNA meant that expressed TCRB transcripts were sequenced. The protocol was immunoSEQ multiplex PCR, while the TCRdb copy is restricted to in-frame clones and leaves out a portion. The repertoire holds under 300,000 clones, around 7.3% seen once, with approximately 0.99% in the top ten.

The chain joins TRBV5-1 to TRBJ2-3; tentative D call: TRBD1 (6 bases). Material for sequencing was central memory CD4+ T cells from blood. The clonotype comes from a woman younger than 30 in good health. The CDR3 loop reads CASSLAGGTDTQYF. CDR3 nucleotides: TGCGCCAGCAGCTTGGCAGGGGGCACAGATACGCAGTATTTT.